This T cell receptor (beta chain) stems from a study of cytomegalovirus exposure and HLA in healthy donors. Primers for the PCR totalled 60 Vbeta and 13 Jbeta. Clones were sequenced by immunoSEQ multiplex PCR, and TCRdb holds only the in-frame ones, with some missing. The sample yields about 170,000 clones, around 74% seen once. Germline CDR1 and CDR2: SGHRS and YFSETQ. CDR3 length: 14 amino acids. Trimming shortened V by 4 bases and J by 2 bases, and 11 bases separated the two germline ends. Sequencing used PBMCs. This sequence joins TRBV5-1 and TRBJ2-3; TRBD1 might be the D (6 bases). The clonotype originates from a female donor in good health and CMV-seronegative. The CDR3 sequence is CASSPGASTDTQYF. In nucleotides, the CDR3 is TGCGCCAGCAGCCCAGGGGCTTCCACAGATACGCAGTATTTT.